Listed below are T cell receptor beta chains from one sample, sequenced in a study of shared clonotypes between healthy human individuals. Sequenced by immunoSEQ multiplex PCR; TCRdb stores in-frame clones only, minus some. The sample consists of some 680,000 clones, around 73% of them appearing once. Input material: memory CD4+ T cells sorted from blood. These receptors came from a woman aged 25 to 45 in good health. CDR3s include the opening cysteine and the closing phenylalanine or tryptophan. D genes are given only for firm matches. Expanded clones get a size class; other rows say once, few or many, or leave the size out.

d_call	v_call	clone_size	j_call	cdr3_aa	cdr3_nt
NA	TRBV5-6	once	TRBJ1-3	CASSLDRERSGNTIYF	TGTGCCAGCAGCTTGGACCGGGAACGCTCTGGAAACACCATATATTTT
NA	TRBV7-9	NA	TRBJ2-4	CASSREDSPIQYF	TGTGCCAGCAGCCGGGAGGACAGCCCGATTCAGTACTTC
TRBD2	TRBV5-1	NA	TRBJ2-2	CASSFAAGVNTGELFF	TGCGCCAGCAGCTTCGCAGCGGGAGTTAACACCGGGGAGCTGTTTTTT
NA	TRBV30	NA	TRBJ2-1	CALETAYNEQFF	TGTGCCTTAGAGACAGCCTACAATGAGCAGTTCTTC
NA	TRBV6-6	NA	TRBJ2-1	CASSYRQAGDNEQFF	TGTGCCAGCAGTTACCGCCAGGCTGGGGACAATGAGCAGTTCTTC
TRBD2	TRBV27	once	TRBJ2-5	CANIAGKTVETQYF	TGTGCCAACATAGCGGGCAAGACAGTAGAGACCCAGTACTTC
TRBD1	TRBV19	NA	TRBJ2-5	CASSQQGGLQETQYF	TGTGCCAGTAGTCAACAGGGGGGCCTTCAAGAGACCCAGTACTTC
TRBD1	TRBV5-1	NA	TRBJ2-3	CASSLEQGDFLGTQYF	TGCGCCAGCAGCTTGGAACAGGGGGATTTCTTAGGTACGCAGTATTTT
TRBD1	TRBV28	NA	TRBJ2-1	CASTPPGGGYYNEQFF	TGTGCCAGCACCCCCCCAGGGGGTGGTTACTACAATGAGCAGTTCTTC
NA	TRBV19	NA	TRBJ1-4	CASSTRGPNEKLFF	TGTGCCAGTAGCACGCGGGGGCCTAATGAAAAACTGTTTTTT
NA	TRBV6-1	NA	TRBJ2-7	CASSEFPRAPTYGQYF	TGTGCCAGCAGTGAATTCCCCAGGGCACCCACCTACGGGCAGTACTTC
TRBD1	TRBV5-1	NA	TRBJ1-2	CASSLPETGGENGYTF	TGCGCCAGCAGCTTGCCCGAAACAGGGGGCGAAAATGGCTACACCTTC
NA	TRBV5-1	once	TRBJ2-3	CASSFGLPDTQYF	TGCGCCAGCAGCTTCGGGTTACCAGATACGCAGTATTTT
TRBD2	TRBV28	NA	TRBJ2-1	CASRIRTSGYNEQFF	TGTGCCAGCAGGATACGGACTAGCGGCTACAATGAGCAGTTCTTC
TRBD2	TRBV5-1	NA	TRBJ2-7	CASSGTSGRSPGEQYF	TGCGCCAGCTCCGGGACTAGCGGGAGGAGCCCCGGCGAGCAGTACTTC
TRBD2	TRBV5-4	NA	TRBJ2-5	CASSPQLAEQETQYF	TGTGCCAGCAGCCCCCAGCTAGCGGAGCAAGAGACCCAGTACTTC
TRBD1	TRBV7-9	NA	TRBJ1-4	CASSLVRTGYEKLFF	TGTGCCAGCAGCTTAGTTCGGACAGGGTATGAAAAACTGTTTTTT
TRBD2	TRBV7-8	many	TRBJ2-5	CASSVQTASGVQWDQYF	TGTGCCAGCAGCGTCCAGACAGCTAGCGGGGTCCAATGGGACCAGTACTTC
TRBD2	TRBV5-4	few	TRBJ2-5	CASSLGLAGGLETQYF	TGTGCCAGCAGCTTAGGACTAGCGGGAGGGTTGGAGACCCAGTACTTC
TRBD1	TRBV28	NA	TRBJ2-4	CASSSQGAADIQYF	TGTGCCAGCAGTTCCCAGGGGGCGGCTGACATTCAGTACTTC
NA	TRBV7-2	few	TRBJ1-1	CASSRQADTEAFF	TGTGCCAGCAGCCGTCAGGCGGACACTGAAGCTTTCTTT
TRBD1	TRBV5-1	many	TRBJ2-3	CASRTGSTDTQYF	TGCGCCAGCCGGACAGGTTCCACAGATACGCAGTATTTT
TRBD2	TRBV19	NA	TRBJ2-7	CASTRGGAYEQYF	TGTGCCAGTACCCGCGGGGGGGCCTACGAGCAGTACTTC
TRBD2	TRBV5-1	NA	TRBJ2-1	CASSLGRTPPAGGRAKSSYNEQFF	TGCGCCAGCAGCTTGGGTCGGACTCCACCCGCAGGCGGGAGGGCGAAGAGCTCCTACAATGAGCAGTTCTTC
NA	TRBV27	once	TRBJ1-5	CASSLRGSNQPQHF	TGTGCCAGCAGTTTAAGGGGTAGCAATCAGCCCCAGCATTTT
NA	TRBV6-1	NA	TRBJ2-7	CASSTRLVGNYEQYF	TGTGCCAGCAGTACCCGACTAGTTGGGAACTACGAGCAGTACTTC
TRBD1	TRBV11-3	NA	TRBJ2-5	CASSPGTGGQETQYF	TGTGCCAGCAGCCCCGGGACAGGGGGCCAAGAGACCCAGTACTTC
TRBD2	TRBV6-5	NA	TRBJ2-1	CASSFGTSGSRGEQFF	TGTGCCAGCAGTTTTGGGACTAGCGGGAGTCGGGGTGAGCAGTTCTTC
NA	TRBV30	NA	TRBJ2-3	CAWIQRGGGLTDTQYF	TGTGCCTGGATCCAAAGAGGGGGAGGGCTCACAGATACGCAGTATTTT
TRBD2	TRBV7-2	few	TRBJ2-1	CASSSIALAGPNNEQFF	TGTGCCAGCAGCTCCATCGCACTAGCGGGGCCCAACAATGAGCAGTTCTTC